Below are 26 T cell receptor beta chains sequenced from a single sample in a study of T cell responses to AZD1222 COVID-19 vaccine (dated by TCRdb to the early 2020s). The library was prepared using the immunoSEQ multiplex PCR assay. The table comes from immuneACCESS by way of TCRdb, which keeps in-frame sequences with V and J called. Part of the clones is missing from these tables; in studies checked, under half for an unresolved V gene and the rest for unknown reasons. The sample table contains roughly 180,000 clones; only one count was recorded for 80% to 90% of them. The ten largest clones represent 6.9% of the sample. The meaning of the sample's time point label: baseline before first vaccination. Sequencing was performed on peripheral blood, taken on day 0 of AZD1222 vaccination. The receptor source for this set is an adult in good health.

This sequence joins TRBV27 and TRBJ2-3, with 7 bases matching TRBD1. CDR1 and CDR2 (germline): MNHEY, SMNVEV (reference sequence). Unmatched junction bases numbered 7, after V lost 6 bases and J lost 4 bases. CDR3 length equals 14 residues. CDR3 loop: CASRIIQGADTQYF. The CDR3 DNA is TGTGCCAGCAGGATTATCCAGGGGGCAGATACGCAGTATTTT.

The chain joins TRBV25-1 to TRBJ1-3; D unclear. The CDR3 is 12 amino acids. V dropped 3 bases and J dropped 4 bases, with 4 bases sitting between them. Germline V CDR1 and CDR2: MGHDK, SYGVNS. The CDR3 DNA reads TGTGCCAGCAGTGATTCGGGAAACACCATATATTTT. Its translation: CASSDSGNTIYF.

The rearrangement joins TRBV5-4 to TRBJ2-3; possibly TRBD2 for D (6 bases). CDR3 length: 14 residues. Germline CDR1 and CDR2: SGHNT and YYREEE (reference sequence). The germline V and J ends were trimmed by 2 bases and 2 bases, with 9 bases remaining between them. As DNA, the CDR3 is TGTGCCAGCAGCTTTAGCGGAGCCACAGATACGCAGTATTTT. The encoded protein is CASSFSGATDTQYF.

V gene TRBV5-4 combines with J gene TRBJ2-7; a weak D match, TRBD1 (6 bases). V was trimmed by 3 bases and J by 6 bases, leaving 10 bases between them. CDR3 length: 12 residues. The V gene's germline CDR1 is SGHNT and CDR2 YYREEE (reference sequence). CDR3: CASSSPGAEQYV. The CDR3 DNA reads TGTGCCAGCAGCTCACCAGGGGCCGAGCAGTACGTC.

The chain employs TRBV7-9 and TRBJ2-1, with TRBD1 as a possible D gene (6 bases). Germline V gene sequence: CDR1 SEHNR, CDR2 FQNEAQ (reference sequence). V was clipped by 5 bases and J by 0 bases, with 14 bases between them. This CDR3 is 16 amino acids long. The CDR3, as DNA: TGTGCCAGCAGCATACAGGGCCCCAGCTCCTACAATGAGCAGTTCTTC. Translation: CASSIQGPSSYNEQFF.

The chain uses TRBV27 and TRBJ2-7; possibly TRBD1 for D (5 bases). The V and J ends lost 3 bases and 2 bases respectively, with 17 bases between them. CDR1 and CDR2 (germline): MNHEY, SMNVEV (reference sequence). CDR3 size: 16 residues. CDR3 nucleotide sequence: TGTGCCAGCAGTTTCGGCCAGGGAAACCGGCCCTACGAGCAGTACTTC. Its translation: CASSFGQGNRPYEQYF.

The CDR3 sequence is CSVPTGDSQGYTF. CDR3 sequence (DNA): TGCAGCGTCCCGACAGGGGATTCTCAGGGCTACACCTTC. V usage is TRBV29-1 and J usage is TRBJ1-2, with 8 bases matching TRBD1. CDR3 length equals 13 residues. J lost 8 bases, V lost 6 bases, and 11 bases had no gene match. Per germline, CDR1 SQVTM and CDR2 ANQGSEA.

J is TRBJ2-3 and V is TRBV4-3, with TRBD1 identical over 9 bases. The CDR3 spans 16 residues. CDR1 and CDR2 (germline): LGHNA, YSLEER. With V trimmed by 3 bases and J by 0 bases, 4 bases remained unmatched. This CDR3 reads CASSQTGGTSTDTQYF. CDR3 sequence (DNA): TGCGCCAGCAGCCAGACAGGGGGTACTAGCACAGATACGCAGTATTTT.

This clone was recorded once. This chain connects TRBV4-1 to TRBJ1-5; D gene ambiguous. Between the trimmed V and J ends, which lost 0 bases and 0 bases, there was a span of 12 bases. The CDR3 runs to 17 residues. Germline CDR1 is MGHRA and CDR2 is YSYEKL. CDR3 nucleotides: TGCGCCAGCAGCCAAGAATCTCCCTCTTTTAGCAATCAGCCCCAGCATTTT. Protein sequence: CASSQESPSFSNQPQHF.

The chain recombines TRBV27 with TRBJ1-4; 11 positions agree with TRBD1. With V trimmed by 5 bases and J by 5 bases, 10 bases remained unmatched. This CDR3 is 17 amino acids long. Germline-derived CDR1 and CDR2 are MNHEY and SMNVEV (reference sequence). The CDR3 region is CASSLRTGGIQNEKLFF. CDR3 DNA: TGTGCCAGCAGTCTACGGACAGGGGGCATACAGAATGAAAAACTGTTTTTT.

The V gene is TRBV4-2, the J gene TRBJ1-2; D ambiguous. The germline CDR1 and CDR2 sequences are LGHNA and YNFKEQ. Trimming took off 0 bases at V and 8 bases at J, with 13 bases between the two ends. This CDR3 has 14 amino acids. CDR3 region: CASSQDEASGGYTF. CDR3 coding DNA: TGTGCCAGCAGCCAAGATGAGGCGAGCGGGGGCTACACCTTC.

The chain employs TRBV7-2 and TRBJ2-3; the D gene is possibly TRBD1 (5 bases). The V gene's germline CDR1 is SGHTA and CDR2 FQGNSA. The CDR3 spans 16 residues. Trimming pared 5 bases from V and 0 bases from J, leaving 15 bases between. This CDR3 reads CASSSSWGTSTDTQYF. CDR3 in DNA: TGTGCCAGCAGCAGTAGTTGGGGCACTAGCACAGATACGCAGTATTTT.

The chain employs TRBV28 and TRBJ1-4, with 8 bases matching TRBD1. The junction had 6 bases not matched to a gene; V was cut back by 5 bases and J by 4 bases. The length of the CDR3 is 15 residues. Germline V gives CDR1 MDHEN, CDR2 SYDVKM. CDR3 DNA sequence: TGTGCCAGCAGTCCCACGACAGGGGTTAATGAAAAACTGTTTTTT. As protein: CASSPTTGVNEKLFF.

J is TRBJ1-5 and V is TRBV6-5, with D maybe TRBD1 (5 bases). The CDR3 length is 14 residues. V lost 6 bases to trimming and J lost 2 bases, with 11 bases between them. CDR1 MNHEY and CDR2 SVGAGI come from the germline V gene. For the CDR3, the DNA is TGTGCCAGCAGCGGGACTGCCCGCAATCAGCCCCAGCATTTT. Protein product: CASSGTARNQPQHF.

V is TRBV7-2 and J is TRBJ2-5; TRBD1 agrees at 10 bases. The V and J ends lost 5 bases and 6 bases, in that order; junction bases with no gene match: 12. Germline V CDR1 and CDR2: SGHTA, FQGNSA. CDR3 length: 16 residues. Here the CDR3 reads CASSHQPGTGEQTQYF. The CDR3 DNA sequence: TGTGCCAGCAGCCATCAACCCGGGACAGGGGAACAGACCCAGTACTTC.

The rearrangement links TRBV12-3 or TRBV12-4 to TRBJ1-1; the D gene is possibly TRBD1 (6 bases). The V end was cut by 4 bases, the J end by 7 bases, with 10 bases between. The CDR3 contains 12 residues. The CDR3 protein is CASSSRQVEAFF. In DNA form, the CDR3 reads TGTGCCAGCAGTTCCCGACAGGTTGAAGCTTTCTTT.

This clone was observed once. CDR3 DNA sequence: TGTGCCAGCAGCCAAGACTGGACAGGGGGTACCGGGGAGCTGTTTTTT. Translating it yields CASSQDWTGGTGELFF. The chain couples TRBV3-1 (or the pseudogene TRBV3-2) to TRBJ2-2; 10 bases match TRBD1. Germline trimming cut 0 bases from V and 5 bases from J; bases unmatched to any gene: 3. The CDR3 spans 16 residues. Per germline, CDR1 LGHDT and CDR2 YNNKEL (reference sequence).

The V gene is TRBV12-3 or TRBV12-4, the J gene TRBJ1-2; D remains unclear. This CDR3 comprises 12 residues. V dropped 6 bases and J dropped 6 bases, with 11 bases sitting between them. The CDR3 bases are TGTGCCAGCAGCATCAACAGAGATGGCTACACCTTC. This gives the protein CASSINRDGYTF.

The J gene is TRBJ2-1, the V gene TRBV3-1 (or the pseudogene TRBV3-2); 13 bases align to TRBD2. CDR3 length: 15 amino acids. CDR1 LGHDT and CDR2 YNNKEL come from the germline V gene (reference sequence). The J segment lost 8 bases and the V segment lost 3 bases, leaving 4 bases of the junction unmatched. The CDR3 nucleotides are TGTGCCAGCAGCCAGACTAGCGGGGGGATTGATGAGCAGTTCTTC. Protein: CASSQTSGGIDEQFF.

The chain is built from TRBV7-9 and TRBJ2-7, with D perhaps TRBD1 (7 bases). This CDR3 contains 13 residues. Trimming shortened V by 5 bases and J by 6 bases, and 14 bases separated the two germline ends. CDR1 is SEHNR and CDR2 is FQNEAQ in the germline V gene (reference sequence). CDR3 protein: CASSRQGGGEQYF. The DNA of the CDR3 is TGTGCCAGCAGCCGTCAGGGGGGCGGCGAGCAGTACTTC.

The chain uses TRBV12-3 or TRBV12-4 and TRBJ2-1; TRBD2 aligns across 10 bases. With V trimmed by 10 bases and J by 6 bases, 6 bases remained unmatched. The CDR3 has 13 amino acids. CDR3 region: CANKAGGRNEQFF. Here the CDR3 DNA reads TGTGCCAACAAAGCGGGGGGGCGCAATGAGCAGTTCTTC.

This clone has just one count. The V and J genes are TRBV28 and TRBJ2-1; D assignment may be TRBD1 or TRBD2 (5 bases each). CDR3 length: 14 amino acids. CDR1 and CDR2 (germline): MDHEN, SYDVKM. Trimming took 7 bases from V and 5 from J, leaving 15 bases between them. DNA for the CDR3: TGTGCCAGCATCGGGACCCCTCCCAACAATGAGCAGTTCTTC. Protein product: CASIGTPPNNEQFF.

The V call is TRBV5-1, the J call TRBJ2-7; 7 bases match TRBD1. Per germline, CDR1 SGHRS and CDR2 YFSETQ. This CDR3 is built from 14 residues. Unmatched junction bases numbered 5, after V lost 3 bases and J lost 2 bases. The CDR3 region is CASSSRDRTYEQYF. The CDR3 region has the DNA TGCGCCAGCAGCTCCCGGGACAGAACCTACGAGCAGTACTTC.

V is TRBV19 and J is TRBJ2-1, with TRBD1 matching 11 bases. Germline V gene data show CDR1 as LNHDA and CDR2 as SQIVND (reference sequence). Germline trimming cut 5 bases from V and 6 bases from J; bases unmatched to any gene: 0. The CDR3 totals 13 residues. The CDR3 loop reads CASSGQGANEQFF. Written as DNA, the CDR3 is TGTGCCAGTAGTGGACAGGGGGCCAATGAGCAGTTCTTC. Complete variable domain (other parts from reference TRBV19 and TRBJ2-1): DGGITQSPKYLFRKEGQNVTLSCEQNLNHDAMYWYRQDPGQGLRLIYYSQIVNDFQKGDIAEGYSVSREKKESFPLTVTSAQKNPTAFYLCASSGQGANEQFFGPGTRLTVL.

CDR3 in DNA: TGCGCCAGCAGCCAAGTAAGGGACTACGAGCAGTACGTC. The encoded protein is CASSQVRDYEQYV. The chain carries TRBV4-1 and TRBJ2-7; D unclear. Germline V gene lookup returns CDR1 MGHRA and CDR2 YSYEKL. The CDR3 has 13 residues. V lost 1 base to trimming and J lost 3 bases, with 7 bases between them.

This clone has just one count. This sequence joins TRBV4-1 and TRBJ1-5; 8 bases line up with TRBD1. CDR3 length equals 14 residues. The V gene's germline CDR1 is MGHRA and CDR2 YSYEKL. With V trimmed by 2 bases and J by 7 bases, 4 bases remained unmatched. DNA for the CDR3: TGCGCCAGCAGCCAATCAGGGGGCGCCCAGCCCCAGCATTTT. This translates into CASSQSGGAQPQHF.